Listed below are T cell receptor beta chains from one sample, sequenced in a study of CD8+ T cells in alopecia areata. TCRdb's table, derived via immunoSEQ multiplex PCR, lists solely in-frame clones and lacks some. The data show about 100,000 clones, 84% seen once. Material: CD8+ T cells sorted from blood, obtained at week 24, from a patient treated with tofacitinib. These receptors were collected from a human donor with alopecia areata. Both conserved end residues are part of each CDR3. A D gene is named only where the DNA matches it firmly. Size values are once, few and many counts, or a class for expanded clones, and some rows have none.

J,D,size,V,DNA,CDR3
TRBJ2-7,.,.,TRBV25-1,TGTGCCAGCAGTGAATCATCAGGGATCGGTTACGAGCAGTACTTC,CASSESSGIGYEQYF
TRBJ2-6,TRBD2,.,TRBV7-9,TGTGCCAGCAGCTTGGGTAGCGGGGGCGCCCTCTCTGGGGCCAACGTCCTGACTTTC,CASSLGSGGALSGANVLTF
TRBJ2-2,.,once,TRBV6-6,TGTGCCAGCAGCCTTACTTTTGGAAGCGGGGAGCTGTTTTTT,CASSLTFGSGELFF
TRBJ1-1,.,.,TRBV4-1,TGCGCCAGCAGCCAAGATGACACCCTCGGAACTTTCTTT,CASSQDDTLGTFF
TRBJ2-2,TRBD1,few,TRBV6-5,TGTGCCAGCAGTTGGACAGGGGGCCTCGGGGAGCTGTTTTTT,CASSWTGGLGELFF
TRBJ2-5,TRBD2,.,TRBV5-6,TGTGCCAGCAGCGTTAGCGGGGGGGTTTCGCAAGAGACCCAGTACTTC,CASSVSGGVSQETQYF
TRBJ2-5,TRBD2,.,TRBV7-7,TGTGCTAGCAGCCTTACCGGGAGGGACCAAGAGACCCAGTACTTC,CASSLTGRDQETQYF
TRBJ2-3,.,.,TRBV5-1,TGCGCCAGCAGCTTGGCCCCAGGGGTCGACACAGATACGCAGTATTTT,CASSLAPGVDTDTQYF
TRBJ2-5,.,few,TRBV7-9,TGTGCCAGCAGCCAAGATCAGGGACAAGAGACCCAGTACTTC,CASSQDQGQETQYF
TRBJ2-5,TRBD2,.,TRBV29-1,TGCAGCGTTGAAGCCGGACAACGCGGGGGGTTGGAGACCCAGTACTTC,CSVEAGQRGGLETQYF
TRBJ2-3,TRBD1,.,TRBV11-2,TGTGCCAGCAGCTTAGAACAGGGGAGCACAGATACGCAGTATTTT,CASSLEQGSTDTQYF
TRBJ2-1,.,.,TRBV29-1,TGCAGCGTAGTTGACAGCACCTCTTACAATGAGCAGTTCTTC,CSVVDSTSYNEQFF
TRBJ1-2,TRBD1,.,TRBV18,TGTGCCAGCTCACTCCCGGGACAGCACTATGGCTACACCTTC,CASSLPGQHYGYTF
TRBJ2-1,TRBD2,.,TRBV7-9,TGTGCCAGCAGCCCTGGACTCGAGCGGGGGGCGCACCAGTACAATGAGCAGTTCTTC,CASSPGLERGAHQYNEQFF